The next 22 T cell receptor beta chains were all read from a single sample in a study of blood T cell repertoires in COVID-19. Using immunoSEQ multiplex PCR, the repertoire was profiled, and TCRdb retains in-frame clones only, with some absent. Of some 150,000 clones in the sample, about 89% were seen once. The source material was peripheral blood. These receptors originate from a man between 50 and 59 years old with acute or convalescent COVID-19.

V gene TRBV2 combines with J gene TRBJ2-5, with 11 bases aligning to TRBD1. Germline CDR1 reads SNHLY; CDR2 reads FYNNEI. The CDR3 length is 15 residues. V lost 5 bases to trimming and J lost 5 bases; unmatched junction nucleotides: 7. The CDR3 loop reads CASSPPGQGGETQYF. Written as DNA, the CDR3 is TGTGCCAGCAGTCCTCCGGGACAGGGGGGGGAGACCCAGTACTTC.

This clone was counted a few times. The chain carries TRBV3-1 (or the pseudogene TRBV3-2) and TRBJ1-2; 8 bases match TRBD1. V trimming: 4 bases; J trimming: 3 bases; junction bases outside the gene matches: 1. The CDR3 runs to 13 residues. Germline CDR1 is LGHDT and CDR2 is YNNKEL (reference sequence). CDR3 in amino acids: CASSPDRDYGYTF. CDR3 DNA sequence: TGTGCCAGCAGCCCGGACAGGGACTATGGCTACACCTTC.

This clone was counted a few times. This chain joins TRBV7-9 and TRBJ2-7; tentative D call: TRBD2 (5 bases). With 2 bases removed from V and 2 bases from J, the gap between germline ends came to 13 bases. This CDR3 has 15 residues. Germline loops: CDR1 SEHNR, CDR2 FQNEAQ (reference sequence). CDR3 protein: CASSLKGGRAYEQYF. Here the CDR3 DNA reads TGTGCCAGCAGCTTAAAAGGAGGACGGGCCTACGAGCAGTACTTC.

This chain connects TRBV7-2 to TRBJ2-3; TRBD2 matches at 11 bases. Germline V lookup: CDR1 SGHTA, CDR2 FQGNSA. The ends lost 2 bases at V and 5 bases at J; junction bases unmatched: 3. CDR3 length: 15 amino acids. The CDR3 DNA sequence: TGTGCCAGCAGCTTACTAGCGGGGGGCCTAGATACGCAGTATTTT. Its translation is CASSLLAGGLDTQYF.

The rearrangement links TRBV6-5 to TRBJ2-4, with a tentative D call TRBD1 (6 bases). Germline CDR1 reads MNHEY; CDR2 reads SVGAGI. With 5 bases removed from V and 14 bases from J, the gap between germline ends came to 16 bases. This CDR3 has 12 amino acids. The CDR3 nucleotides read TGTGCCAGCAGTCAATCGACAGGCACCGAGTACTTC. Protein sequence: CASSQSTGTEYF.

This clone was counted a single time. The genes are TRBV7-3 and TRBJ2-5, with 8 bases identical to TRBD2. J gave up 5 bases and V 3 bases, and 8 bases lay outside the gene matches. This CDR3 has 15 residues. The germline CDR1 and CDR2 sequences are SGHTA and FQGTGA. DNA of the CDR3: TGTGCCAGCAGCTTGGAGCGGGGGAGGTTGGAGACCCAGTACTTC. Translating gives CASSLERGRLETQYF.

The chain recombines TRBV5-1 with TRBJ1-2, with TRBD1 matching 11 bases. Losses at the gene ends were 3 bases for V and 2 bases for J; bases not matched to a gene: 3. CDR3 length equals 15 residues. The germline gives CDR1 SGHRS, CDR2 YFSETQ. The CDR3 DNA is TGCGCCAGCAGCTGGGGGGACAGGGGGAACTATGGCTACACCTTC. It yields the protein CASSWGDRGNYGYTF.

J is TRBJ2-5 and V is TRBV29-1; 7 bases fit TRBD1. Germline-derived CDR1 and CDR2 are SQVTM and ANQGSEA. V shed 8 bases and J 1 base; nucleotides not matched to a gene: 10. The CDR3 spans 14 residues. CDR3 loop: CSTRDSGIQETQYF. CDR3 sequence (DNA): TGCAGCACCCGGGACAGTGGGATCCAAGAGACCCAGTACTTC. The full variable domain, rest sourced from reference TRBV29-1 and TRBJ2-5, is SAVISQKPSRDICQRGTSLTIQCQVDSQVTMMFWYRQQPGQSLTLIATANQGSEATYESGFVIDKFPISRPNLTFSTLTVSNMSPEDSSIYLCSTRDSGIQETQYFGPGTRLLVL.

The chain links TRBV10-3 to TRBJ2-1; 10 bases are shared with TRBD1. The CDR3 runs 17 residues. Per the germline V gene, CDR1 is ENHRY and CDR2 is SYGVKD. V was clipped by 6 bases and J by 2 bases; unmatched bases: 10. This CDR3 is CAISTLGDRGAYNEQFF. CDR3 bases: TGTGCCATCAGCACGCTGGGGGACAGGGGAGCCTACAATGAGCAGTTCTTC.

The chain employs TRBV10-3 and TRBJ2-3; TRBD2 aligns across 8 bases. Trimming took 0 bases from V and 6 from J; bases not matched to a gene: 8. Germline V gives CDR1 ENHRY, CDR2 SYGVKD. CDR3 length equals 16 residues. The CDR3 sequence is CAISESFAGGLDTQYF. Written as DNA, the CDR3 is TGTGCCATCAGTGAGTCGTTTGCGGGGGGACTGGATACGCAGTATTTT.

The chain employs TRBV30 and TRBJ1-1, with D possibly TRBD1 on 6 matching bases. Between the trimmed V and J ends, which lost 6 bases and 2 bases, there was a span of 16 bases. The length of the CDR3 is 14 residues. The germline CDR1 and CDR2 sequences are GTSNPN and SVGIG (reference sequence). The CDR3 region is CACTRQDSNTEAFF. As DNA, the CDR3 is TGTGCCTGTACTCGACAGGACTCTAACACTGAAGCTTTCTTT.

This clone was recorded only once. This sequence joins TRBV19 and TRBJ1-6, with D possibly TRBD1 on 5 matching bases. V lost 3 bases and J lost 10, with 16 bases in between. This CDR3 spans 15 amino acids. CDR1 LNHDA and CDR2 SQIVND come from the germline V gene (reference sequence). This CDR3 is CASSMAWGEHSPLHF. In DNA form, the CDR3 reads TGTGCCAGTAGTATGGCGTGGGGGGAGCACTCACCCCTCCACTTT. The full variable domain, in which reference TRBV19 and TRBJ1-6 provide the parts outside the CDR3, is DGGITQSPKYLFRKEGQNVTLSCEQNLNHDAMYWYRQDPGQGLRLIYYSQIVNDFQKGDIAEGYSVSREKKESFPLTVTSAQKNPTAFYLCASSMAWGEHSPLHFGNGTRLTVT.

This rearrangement joins TRBV29-1 to TRBJ2-7; a weak D match, TRBD2 (5 bases). The CDR3 runs to 13 residues. V dropped 6 bases and J dropped 0 bases, with 12 bases sitting between them. Per the germline V gene, CDR1 is SQVTM and CDR2 is ANQGSEA. The CDR3 loop reads CSVEAQSSYEQYF. In nucleotides, the CDR3 is TGCAGCGTGGAGGCACAGTCCTCCTACGAGCAGTACTTC.

V usage is TRBV11-3 and J usage is TRBJ1-1; a possible D gene is TRBD1 (5 bases). CDR1 SGHNT and CDR2 YENEEA come from the germline V gene. V lost 2 bases and J lost 5, with 6 bases in between. The CDR3 totals 12 residues. The CDR3 region is CASSLKGTEAFF. The CDR3 bases are TGTGCCAGCAGCTTAAAGGGGACTGAAGCTTTCTTT.

The chain carries TRBV29-1 and TRBJ1-1; TRBD1 aligns across 7 bases. The V and J ends lost 6 bases and 2 bases, in that order; junction bases with no gene match: 6. Germline CDR1 SQVTM, CDR2 ANQGSEA. CDR3 length equals 13 residues. Here the CDR3 reads CSVTGTANTEAFF. The DNA for the CDR3 is TGCAGCGTCACCGGGACAGCAAACACTGAAGCTTTCTTT.

The chain links TRBV27 to TRBJ1-1; no clear D gene. Trimming stripped 0 bases from V and 6 bases from J, with 14 bases between. Germline V gene data show CDR1 as MNHEY and CDR2 as SMNVEV (reference sequence). The CDR3 has 15 amino acids. CDR3 nucleotide sequence: TGTGCCAGCAGTTTATCTCGGGCCGCCGGGGCTGAAGCTTTCTTT. This encodes CASSLSRAAGAEAFF.

CDR3 protein: CASSLNPVQFF. In DNA, the CDR3 is TGTGCCAGCAGTTTAAACCCGGTGCAGTTCTTC. The genes are TRBV28 and TRBJ2-1; the D is unclear. Per germline, CDR1 MDHEN and CDR2 SYDVKM. The CDR3 is 11 residues long. The V end was cut by 2 bases, the J end by 12 bases, with 8 bases between.

The chain joins TRBV10-3 to TRBJ1-5; maybe TRBD1 (5 bases). The V gene lost 10 bases and the J gene lost 0 bases, with 16 bases spanning the gap. This CDR3 spans 15 amino acids. CDR1 is ENHRY and CDR2 is SYGVKD in the germline V gene. For the CDR3, the DNA is TGTGCCACAGGGTTTACAGGTGATAGCAATCAGCCCCAGCATTTT. This codes for CATGFTGDSNQPQHF.

The chain recombines TRBV4-1 with TRBJ2-7; 8 bases are a match to TRBD1. V shed 4 bases and J 3 bases; nucleotides not matched to a gene: 8. In germline, CDR1 is MGHRA, CDR2 YSYEKL. The CDR3 covers 15 residues. The CDR3 DNA reads TGCGCCAGCAGCCTGAGCCTTACAGGGGGCTACGAGCAGTACGTC. Translating gives CASSLSLTGGYEQYV.

For this clone: This CDR3 is also generated by other DNA sequences in the sample. The chain combines TRBV3-1 (or the pseudogene TRBV3-2) with TRBJ2-6; D call uncertain. Per the germline V gene, CDR1 is LGHDT and CDR2 is YNNKEL (reference sequence). With 1 base removed from V and 0 bases from J, the gap between germline ends came to 4 bases. This CDR3 region has 15 residues. CDR3 region: CASSQGPSGANVLTF. The CDR3 nucleotides are TGTGCCAGCAGCCAAGGGCCCTCTGGGGCCAACGTCCTGACTTTC.

The chain employs TRBV7-2 and TRBJ2-3; D gene unclear. The CDR3 runs to 12 residues. V was clipped by 5 bases and J by 4 bases, with 7 bases between them. Germline V gene data show CDR1 as SGHTA and CDR2 as FQGNSA. The CDR3 DNA reads TGTGCCAGCAGCCCCCCGTCAGATACGCAGTATTTT. Translation: CASSPPSDTQYF.

The J gene is TRBJ1-4, the V gene TRBV9; D gene unclear. V was shortened by 0 bases and J by 2 bases, with 5 bases between the two germline ends. CDR1 is SGDLS and CDR2 is YYNGEE in the germline V gene. The CDR3 covers 14 residues. In nucleotides, the CDR3 is TGTGCCAGCAGCGTAGGAGGGACTAATGAAAAACTGTTTTTT. It specifies CASSVGGTNEKLFF.